What follows describes a single T cell receptor beta chain. The data derive from a study of blood T cell repertoires in COVID-19. Study-wide context: The United States, Italy and Spain supplied acute and convalescent COVID-19 samples. The cDNA or gDNA used as material had been derived from T cells, B-cell-depleted T cells, or PBMCs.

V dropped 2 bases and J dropped 1 base, with 5 bases sitting between them. From germline, CDR1 is MNHEY and CDR2 SMNVEV (reference sequence). This CDR3 has 13 amino acids. As processed by the authors: Reference gene primer amplification yielded estimated nucleated cell counts. The data were produced by immunoSEQ multiplex PCR, yet TCRdb's version contains in-frame clones alone and is incomplete. The D gene and trimming were derived from the DNA, and the V and J assignments and clone size from that table. The table records about 23,000 clones, approximately 90% of them present only once. Source material: peripheral blood. The chain couples TRBV27 to TRBJ1-1; D is uncertain. The clonotype was recovered from a woman of 80 years or more with acute or convalescent COVID-19. CDR3 in amino acids: CASSLAGNTEAFF. Here the CDR3 DNA reads TGTGCCAGCAGTTTAGCGGGGAACACTGAAGCTTTCTTT.